Here is one TCR beta chain with its context. CDR1 is SGHKS, CDR2 YYEKEE, per germline (reference sequence). Deletions cut 0 bases from V and 6 bases from J, with 9 bases between. The CDR3 runs to 13 residues. It was with 60 Vbeta and 13 Jbeta primers that the PCR ran. Data came from immunoSEQ multiplex PCR; TCRdb stores just in-frame clones and leaves some out. This repertoire shows roughly 160,000 clones, 80% found once; its top ten account for 1%. This sample stems from a study of cytomegalovirus exposure and HLA in healthy donors. Sequenced input: PBMCs. The V gene is TRBV5-5, the J gene TRBJ1-2; tentative D call: TRBD1 (5 bases). The clonotype originates from a woman aged 45-59 years in good health and CMV-seropositive. For the CDR3, the DNA is TGTGCCAGCAGCTTGGAAGGGGTGGATGGCTACACCTTC. It codes for CASSLEGVDGYTF.